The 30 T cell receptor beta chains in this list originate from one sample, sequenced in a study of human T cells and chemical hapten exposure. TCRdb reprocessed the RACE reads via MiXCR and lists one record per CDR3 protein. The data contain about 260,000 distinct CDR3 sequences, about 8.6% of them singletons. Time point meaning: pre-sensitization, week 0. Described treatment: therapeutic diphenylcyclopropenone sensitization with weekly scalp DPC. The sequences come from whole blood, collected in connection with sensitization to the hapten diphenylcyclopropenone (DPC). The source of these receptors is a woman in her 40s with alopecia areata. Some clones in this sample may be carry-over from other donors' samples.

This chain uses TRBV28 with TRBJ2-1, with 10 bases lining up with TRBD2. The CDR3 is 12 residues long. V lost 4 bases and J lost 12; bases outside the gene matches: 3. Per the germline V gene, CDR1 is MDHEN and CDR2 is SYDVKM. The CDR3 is CASSSGLAAQFF. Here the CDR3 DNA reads TGTGCCAGCAGTTCCGGACTAGCGGCGCAGTTCTTC.

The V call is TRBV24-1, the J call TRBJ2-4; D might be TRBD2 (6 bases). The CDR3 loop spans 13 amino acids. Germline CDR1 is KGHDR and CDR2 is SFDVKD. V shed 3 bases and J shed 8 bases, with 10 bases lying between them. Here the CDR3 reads CATSDEVADIQYF. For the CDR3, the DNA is TGTGCCACCAGTGATGAAGTAGCGGACATTCAGTACTTC.

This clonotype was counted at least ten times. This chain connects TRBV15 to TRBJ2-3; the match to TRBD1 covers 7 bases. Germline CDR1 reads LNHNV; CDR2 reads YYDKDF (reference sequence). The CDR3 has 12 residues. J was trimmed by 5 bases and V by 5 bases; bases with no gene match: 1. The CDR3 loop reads CATSPGGDTQYF. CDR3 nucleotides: TGTGCCACCAGCCCAGGGGGAGATACGCAGTATTTT.

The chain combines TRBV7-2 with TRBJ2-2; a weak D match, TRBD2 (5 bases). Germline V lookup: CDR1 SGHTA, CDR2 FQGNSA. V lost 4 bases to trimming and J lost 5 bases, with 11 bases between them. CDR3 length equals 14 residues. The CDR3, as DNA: TGTGCCAGCAGCTCCTACGGAGGAACCGGGGAGCTGTTTTTT. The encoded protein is CASSSYGGTGELFF.

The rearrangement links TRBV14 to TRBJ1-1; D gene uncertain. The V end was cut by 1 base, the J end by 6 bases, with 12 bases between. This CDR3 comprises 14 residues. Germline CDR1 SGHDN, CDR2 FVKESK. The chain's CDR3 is CASSQVHPGSEAFF. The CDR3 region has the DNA TGTGCCAGCAGCCAAGTTCATCCGGGTTCTGAAGCTTTCTTT.

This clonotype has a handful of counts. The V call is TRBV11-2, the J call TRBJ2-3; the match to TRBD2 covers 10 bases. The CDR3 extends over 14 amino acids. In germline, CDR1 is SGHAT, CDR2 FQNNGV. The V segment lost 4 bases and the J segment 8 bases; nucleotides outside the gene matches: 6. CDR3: CASSSLAGDGTQYF. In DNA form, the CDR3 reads TGTGCCAGCAGCTCCCTAGCGGGAGATGGTACGCAGTATTTT.

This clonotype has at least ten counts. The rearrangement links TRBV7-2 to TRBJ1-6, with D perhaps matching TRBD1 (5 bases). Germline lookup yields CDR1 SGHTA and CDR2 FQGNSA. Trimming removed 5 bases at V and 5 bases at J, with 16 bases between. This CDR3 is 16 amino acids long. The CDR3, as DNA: TGTGCCAGCAGCCCGGAGGGGAGGGGAAATAATTCACCCCTCCACTTT. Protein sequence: CASSPEGRGNNSPLHF.

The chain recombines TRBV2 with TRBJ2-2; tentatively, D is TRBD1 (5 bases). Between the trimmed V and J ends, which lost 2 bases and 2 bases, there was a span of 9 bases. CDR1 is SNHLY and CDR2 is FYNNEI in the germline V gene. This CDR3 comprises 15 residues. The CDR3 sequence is CASSETGPNTGELFF. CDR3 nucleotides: TGTGCCAGCAGTGAAACAGGACCAAACACCGGGGAGCTGTTTTTT.

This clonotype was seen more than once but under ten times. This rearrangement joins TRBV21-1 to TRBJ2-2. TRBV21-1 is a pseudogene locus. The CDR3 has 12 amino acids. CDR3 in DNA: TGTGCCAGCAGCAAAGAGGGTGGGGAGCTGTTTTTT. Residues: CASSKEGGELFF.

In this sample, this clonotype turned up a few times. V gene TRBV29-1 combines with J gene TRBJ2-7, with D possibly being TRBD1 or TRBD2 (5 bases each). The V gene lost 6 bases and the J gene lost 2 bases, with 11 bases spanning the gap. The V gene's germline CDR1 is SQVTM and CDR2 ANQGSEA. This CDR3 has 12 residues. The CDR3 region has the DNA TGCAGCGTCGGGGACGGTCCCTACGAGCAGTACTTC. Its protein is CSVGDGPYEQYF.

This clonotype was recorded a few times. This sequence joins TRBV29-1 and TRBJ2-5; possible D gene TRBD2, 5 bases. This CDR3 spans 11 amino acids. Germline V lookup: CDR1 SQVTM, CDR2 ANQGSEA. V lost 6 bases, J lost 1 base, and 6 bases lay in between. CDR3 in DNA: TGCAGCGTAGCGGCCCAAGAGACCCAGTACTTC. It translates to CSVAAQETQYF. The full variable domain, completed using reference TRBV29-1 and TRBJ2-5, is SAVISQKPSRDICQRGTSLTIQCQVDSQVTMMFWYRQQPGQSLTLIATANQGSEATYESGFVIDKFPISRPNLTFSTLTVSNMSPEDSSIYLCSVAAQETQYFGPGTRLLVL.

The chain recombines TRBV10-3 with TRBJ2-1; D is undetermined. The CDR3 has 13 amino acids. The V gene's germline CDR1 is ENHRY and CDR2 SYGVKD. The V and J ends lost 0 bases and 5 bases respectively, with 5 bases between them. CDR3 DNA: TGTGCCATCAGTGAGTCGAATGACAATGAGCAGTTCTTC. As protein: CAISESNDNEQFF.

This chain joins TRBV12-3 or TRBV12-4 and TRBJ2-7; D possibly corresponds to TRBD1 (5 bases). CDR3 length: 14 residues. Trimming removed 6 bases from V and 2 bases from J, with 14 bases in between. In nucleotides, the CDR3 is TGTGCCAGCAGCCCAAGCGCAGGGCCCTACGAGCAGTACTTC. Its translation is CASSPSAGPYEQYF.

As DNA, the CDR3 is TGCAGCGTCAGGGGACAGGGGGGGACTAGCGGAAAGGGAGATACGCAGTATTTT. Its translation: CSVRGQGGTSGKGDTQYF. V gene TRBV29-1 combines with J gene TRBJ2-3, with D perhaps TRBD1 or TRBD2 (11 bases each). Deletions cut 6 bases from V and 5 bases from J, with 30 bases between. Germline values: CDR1 SQVTM, CDR2 ANQGSEA. This CDR3 has 18 residues.

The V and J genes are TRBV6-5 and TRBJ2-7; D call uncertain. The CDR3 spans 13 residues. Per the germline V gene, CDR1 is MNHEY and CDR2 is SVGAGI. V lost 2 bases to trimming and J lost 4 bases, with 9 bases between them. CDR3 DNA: TGTGCCAGCAGTTACGGTTGGGGATACGAGCAGTACTTC. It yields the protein CASSYGWGYEQYF.

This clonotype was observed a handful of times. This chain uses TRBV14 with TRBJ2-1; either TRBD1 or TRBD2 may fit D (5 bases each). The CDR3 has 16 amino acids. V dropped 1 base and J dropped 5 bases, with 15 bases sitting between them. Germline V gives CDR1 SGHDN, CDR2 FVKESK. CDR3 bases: TGTGCCAGCAGCCAAGCGAGGGTGAGACAGCACAATGAGCAGTTCTTC. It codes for CASSQARVRQHNEQFF. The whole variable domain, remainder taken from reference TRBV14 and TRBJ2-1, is EAGVTQFPSHSVIEKGQTVTLRCDPISGHDNLYWYRRVMGKEIKFLLHFVKESKQDESGMPNNRFLAERTGGTYSTLKVQPAELEDSGVYFCASSQARVRQHNEQFFGPGTRLTVL.

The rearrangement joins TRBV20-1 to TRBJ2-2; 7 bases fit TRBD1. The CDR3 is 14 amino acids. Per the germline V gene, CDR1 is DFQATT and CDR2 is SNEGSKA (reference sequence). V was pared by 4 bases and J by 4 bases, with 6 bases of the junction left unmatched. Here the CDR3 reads CSAKRTGPTGELFF. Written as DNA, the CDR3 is TGCAGTGCTAAACGGACAGGCCCCACCGGGGAGCTGTTTTTT.

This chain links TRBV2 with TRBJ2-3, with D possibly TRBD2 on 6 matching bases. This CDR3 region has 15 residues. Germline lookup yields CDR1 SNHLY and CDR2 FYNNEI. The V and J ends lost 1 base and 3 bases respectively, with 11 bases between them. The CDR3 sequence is CASSEEGGTTDTQYF. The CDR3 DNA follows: TGTGCCAGCAGTGAAGAAGGCGGGACTACAGATACGCAGTATTTT.

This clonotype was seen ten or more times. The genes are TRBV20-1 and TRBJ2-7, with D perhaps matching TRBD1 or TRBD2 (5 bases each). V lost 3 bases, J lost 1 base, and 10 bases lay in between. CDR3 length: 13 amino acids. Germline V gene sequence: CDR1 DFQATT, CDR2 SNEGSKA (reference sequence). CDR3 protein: CSASRDPSYEQYF. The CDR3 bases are TGCAGTGCTAGTAGGGACCCGTCCTACGAGCAGTACTTC.

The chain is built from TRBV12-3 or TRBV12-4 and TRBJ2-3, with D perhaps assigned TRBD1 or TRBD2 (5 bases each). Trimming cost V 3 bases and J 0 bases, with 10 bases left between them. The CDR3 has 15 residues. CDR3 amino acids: CASSLGRVSTDTQYF. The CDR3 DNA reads TGTGCCAGCAGTTTGGGACGGGTGAGCACAGATACGCAGTATTTT.

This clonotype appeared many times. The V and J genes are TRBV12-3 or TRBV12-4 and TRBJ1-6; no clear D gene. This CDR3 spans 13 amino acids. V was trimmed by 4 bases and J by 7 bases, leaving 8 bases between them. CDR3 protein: CASSYGGNSPLHF. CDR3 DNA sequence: TGTGCCAGCAGTTATGGCGGGAATTCACCCCTCCACTTT.

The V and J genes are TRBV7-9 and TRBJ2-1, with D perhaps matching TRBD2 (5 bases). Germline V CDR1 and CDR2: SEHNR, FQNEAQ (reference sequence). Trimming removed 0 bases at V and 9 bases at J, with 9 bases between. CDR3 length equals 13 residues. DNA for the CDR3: TGTGCCAGCAGCTTAGCGGGAGTGGGTGAGCAGTTCTTC. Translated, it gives CASSLAGVGEQFF.

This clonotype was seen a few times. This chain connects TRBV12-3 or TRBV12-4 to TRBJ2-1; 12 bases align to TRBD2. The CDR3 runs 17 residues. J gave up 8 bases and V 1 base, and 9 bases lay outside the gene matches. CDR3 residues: CASSLGRKLAGGDEQFF. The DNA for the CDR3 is TGTGCCAGCAGTTTAGGAAGGAAACTAGCGGGAGGTGATGAGCAGTTCTTC.

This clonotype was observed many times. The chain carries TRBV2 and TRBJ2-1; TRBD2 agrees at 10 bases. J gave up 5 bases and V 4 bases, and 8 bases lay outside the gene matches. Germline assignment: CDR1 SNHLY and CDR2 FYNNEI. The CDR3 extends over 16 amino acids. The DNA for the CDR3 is TGTGCCAGCAGTGCCAGGGGGCTAGCGGGAGACAATGAGCAGTTCTTC. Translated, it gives CASSARGLAGDNEQFF.

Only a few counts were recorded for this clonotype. Here the CDR3 DNA reads TGTGCCAGCAGTTCTAGCGGGAGTGGGGTCGGGGAGCTGTTTTTT. Encoded protein: CASSSSGSGVGELFF. The chain links TRBV12-3 or TRBV12-4 to TRBJ2-2; 10 bases line up with TRBD2. This CDR3 is built from 15 residues. V shed 4 bases, J shed 7 bases, and the junction held 6 bases outside the gene matches.

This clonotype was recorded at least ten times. CDR3 nucleotide sequence: TGTGCCATCAGTGAGACCTCACAGGTTGGAGGGACCCAGTACTTC. This encodes CAISETSQVGGTQYF. The rearrangement joins TRBV10-3 to TRBJ2-5, with D tentatively TRBD1 or TRBD2 (5 bases each). The CDR3 totals 15 residues. Germline V gene lookup returns CDR1 ENHRY and CDR2 SYGVKD. V dropped 2 bases and J dropped 7 bases, with 17 bases sitting between them.

This CDR3 reads CATSRGKQGAIYNEQFF. The CDR3 DNA is TGTGCCACCAGCAGGGGGAAACAGGGGGCGATCTACAATGAGCAGTTCTTC. V is TRBV15 and J is TRBJ2-1; TRBD1 matches 9 bases. The CDR3 is 17 amino acids. Germline V lookup: CDR1 LNHNV, CDR2 YYDKDF (reference sequence). Germline trimming cut 3 bases from V and 3 bases from J; bases unmatched to any gene: 9. The variable domain in full, with the rest retrieved from reference TRBV15 and TRBJ2-1, is DAMVIQNPRYQVTQFGKPVTLSCSQTLNHNVMYWYQQKSSQAPKLLFHYYDKDFNNEADTPDNFQSRRPNTSFCFLDIRSPGLGDTAMYLCATSRGKQGAIYNEQFFGPGTRLTVL.

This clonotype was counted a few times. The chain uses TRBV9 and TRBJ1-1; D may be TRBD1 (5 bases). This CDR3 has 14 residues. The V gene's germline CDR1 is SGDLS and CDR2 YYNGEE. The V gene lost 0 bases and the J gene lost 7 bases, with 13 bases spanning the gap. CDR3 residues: CASSVERGRGEAFF. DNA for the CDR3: TGTGCCAGCAGCGTAGAACGGGGGAGGGGTGAAGCTTTCTTT.

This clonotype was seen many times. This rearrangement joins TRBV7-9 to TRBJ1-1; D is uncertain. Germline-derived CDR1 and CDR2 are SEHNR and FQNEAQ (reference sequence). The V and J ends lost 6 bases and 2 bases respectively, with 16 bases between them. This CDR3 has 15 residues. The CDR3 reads CASSHKTRANTEAFF. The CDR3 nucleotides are TGTGCCAGCAGTCACAAGACGCGTGCCAACACTGAAGCTTTCTTT.

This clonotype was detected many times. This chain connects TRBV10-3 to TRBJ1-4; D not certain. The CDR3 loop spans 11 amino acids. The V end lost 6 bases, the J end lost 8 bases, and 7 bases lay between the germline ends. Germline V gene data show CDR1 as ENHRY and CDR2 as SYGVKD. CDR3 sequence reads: CAISLGEKLFF. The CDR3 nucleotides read TGTGCCATCAGCCTCGGAGAAAAACTGTTTTTT.